This T cell receptor beta chain came from a study of cytomegalovirus exposure and HLA in healthy donors. Amplification used 60 Vbeta primers and 13 Jbeta primers. The assay was immunoSEQ multiplex PCR, and TCRdb's table has in-frame clones only and misses some. The table lists approximately 220,000 clones, over 80% of them singletons. V gave up 4 bases and J gave up 1 base, with 11 bases separating them. This CDR3 is built from 15 residues. The V gene's germline CDR1 is SGHDT and CDR2 YYEEEE. This chain uses TRBV5-6 with TRBJ2-2; TRBD2 is a possible D gene (6 bases). Sequenced input: PBMCs. The sequence derives from a boy between 2 and 10 years old in good health and CMV-seronegative. CDR3 sequence (DNA): TGTGCCAGCAGCATCGTTAGCGGGAACACCGGGGAGCTGTTTTTT. Translated: CASSIVSGNTGELFF.